Below, one T cell receptor (beta chain) is given with its context. Its antigen specificity is not known. These data are taken from a study of CXCR3-negative and CXCR3-positive naive CD8 T cells (dated by TCRdb to between 2018 and 2020). For context, the study as a whole: In total, approximately 150 million TRB reads were obtained, corresponding to roughly 1.5 +/- 0.3 million reads per library. Diversity and physicochemical repertoire analyses covered 10 to 11 donors pooled from two independent experiments. Naive subsets from 5 or 6 donors and memory cells from 3 donors were included in the TRBV-TRBJ cluster analysis.

The CDR1 and CDR2 encoded by the germline V gene are SQVTM and ANQGSEA. Counted from cysteine to phenylalanine, this CDR3 has 14 amino acids. The nucleotide record is missing. For each CD8+ T cell subset, flow sorting was done in triplicate, and roughly 310,000 cells per subset went directly into RLT lysis buffer. Standard density gradient centrifugation was used to isolate peripheral blood mononuclear cells from buffy coats. Total RNA was extracted from sorted cells using an RNeasy Mini Kit. The paper as a whole reports these results and caveats: Because surface CD5, which has been linked to self-reactivity in mice, was comparable between naive subsets, TCR interaction strength was also inferred from TRB CDR3 physicochemical properties. Repertoire diversity was comparably high in both naive subsets but much lower in memory CD8+ T cells. Freshly isolated PBMCs were used for most assays because CXCR3 expression partially decreased after cryopreservation. Within the same donor, TRBV-TRBJ usage looked similar between naive CXCR3-negative and CXCR3-positive cells, but memory cells had distinct patterns.

The listed sequencing device is NextSeq 550. The Human TCR Profiling Kit (MiLaboratory) was used to make UMI-labeled 5' RACE TRB cDNA libraries. The full amount of extracted RNA was used for cDNA synthesis, and the full amount of resulting cDNA was used for PCR amplification. Libraries were prepared in parallel using an identical number of PCR cycles. The source study handled its data this way. MIGEC and MiXCR extracted about 53,000 +/- 10,000 unique UMI-labeled TRB cDNA molecules per library, requiring at least two reads per UMI. On average, approximately 40,000 +/- 10,000 functional in-frame TRB CDR3 nucleotide clonotypes lacking stop codons were found per library. After each sample was downsampled to 5000 UMI-labeled TRB molecules, VDJtools was used to calculate diversity metrics such as normalized Shannon-Wiener and Chao1. For the central five CDR3 residues, VDJtools calculated physicochemical properties weighted by clonotype size, namely interaction energy, strength, volume and Kidera factor 4. Based on TCRdb reprocessing of the reads, there is one entry per CDR3 protein sequence, and DNA is missing. What appears here as the V and J calls and clone size reflects TCRdb's work, not the paper's. The sample's table covers about 43,000 distinct CDR3 sequences. The ten biggest clones cover roughly a tenth of the sample.

Sample: memory CD8+ T cells from blood. The meaning of the sample's cell subset or site label: conventional CD8+ memory T cells (TMEM), sorted as controls. The chain is made from TRBV29-1 and TRBJ2-2; TCRdb proposes TRBD1, but this gene call is untestable without DNA. This clonotype was sampled from a human donor in good health. Some clones in this sample may be carry-over from other donors' samples. The CDR3 is CSVRTSVNTGELFF.